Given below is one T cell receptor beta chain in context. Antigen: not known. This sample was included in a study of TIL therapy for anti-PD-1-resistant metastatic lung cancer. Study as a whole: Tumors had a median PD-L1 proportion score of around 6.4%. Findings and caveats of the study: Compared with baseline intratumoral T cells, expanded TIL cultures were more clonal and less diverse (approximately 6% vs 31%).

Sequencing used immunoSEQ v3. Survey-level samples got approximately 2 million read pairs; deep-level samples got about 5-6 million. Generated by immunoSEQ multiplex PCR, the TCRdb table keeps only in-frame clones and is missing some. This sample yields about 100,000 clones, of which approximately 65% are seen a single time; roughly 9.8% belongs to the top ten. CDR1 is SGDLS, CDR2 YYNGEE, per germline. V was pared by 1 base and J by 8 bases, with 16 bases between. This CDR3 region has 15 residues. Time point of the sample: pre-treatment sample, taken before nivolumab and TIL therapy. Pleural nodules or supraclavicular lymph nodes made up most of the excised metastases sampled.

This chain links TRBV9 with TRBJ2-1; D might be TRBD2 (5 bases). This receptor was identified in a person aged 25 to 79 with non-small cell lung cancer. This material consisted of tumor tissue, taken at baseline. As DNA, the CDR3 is TGTGCCAGCAGCGTAAGCGCGGGTCCTTCGCATGAGCAGTTCTTC. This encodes CASSVSAGPSHEQFF.